This T cell receptor (beta chain) comes out of a study of cytomegalovirus exposure and HLA in healthy donors. The PCR contained 60 Vbeta and 13 Jbeta primers. Only in-frame clones appear in the TCRdb table, and some are missing; sequencing was by immunoSEQ multiplex PCR. This table holds approximately 70,000 clones, roughly 80% found once. The junction had 15 bases not matched to a gene; V was cut back by 9 bases and J by 4 bases. This CDR3 has 18 amino acids. Germline CDR1 reads LNHDA; CDR2 reads SQIVND (reference sequence). Donors showed nominal health when sampled, although they likely had unrecorded immune exposures.

J is TRBJ2-5 and V is TRBV19; 15 bases match TRBD2. Material: PBMCs. The clonotype was recovered from a woman in her twenties or thirties in good health and CMV-seronegative. CDR3 in DNA: TGTGCCAGCCGTAACAGACCGGGACTAGCGGGGGGACTAGAGACCCAGTACTTC. Translating it yields CASRNRPGLAGGLETQYF.